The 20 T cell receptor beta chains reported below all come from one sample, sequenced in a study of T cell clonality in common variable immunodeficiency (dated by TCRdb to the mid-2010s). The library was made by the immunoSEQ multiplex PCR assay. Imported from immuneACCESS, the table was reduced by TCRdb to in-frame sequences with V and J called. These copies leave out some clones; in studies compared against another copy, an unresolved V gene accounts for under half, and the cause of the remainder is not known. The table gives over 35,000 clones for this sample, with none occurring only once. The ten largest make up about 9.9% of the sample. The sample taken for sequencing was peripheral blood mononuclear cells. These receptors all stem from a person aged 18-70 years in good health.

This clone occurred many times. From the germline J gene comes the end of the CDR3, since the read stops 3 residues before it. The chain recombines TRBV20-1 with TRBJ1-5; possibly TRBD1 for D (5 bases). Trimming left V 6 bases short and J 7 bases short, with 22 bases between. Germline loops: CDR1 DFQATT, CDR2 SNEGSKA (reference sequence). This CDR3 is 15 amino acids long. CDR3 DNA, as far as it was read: TGCAGTGCACGACCCGCTCTGGGGCTCGAGCAGCCC. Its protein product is CSARPALGLEQP. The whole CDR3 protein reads CSARPALGLEQPQHF.

The part of the CDR3 DNA that was read is TGTGCCAGCAGTGAATTGGGTCAGGGCGGTTCACCA. It yields the protein CASSELGQGGSP. The CDR3, in full, reads CASSELGQGGSPLFF. The V gene is TRBV6-1, the J gene TRBJ1-4, with a tentative D call TRBD1 (5 bases). The CDR3 end lies 3 residues beyond the end of the read and is filled in from the germline J gene. The length of the CDR3 is 15 residues. CDR1 MNHNS and CDR2 SASEGT come from the germline V gene.

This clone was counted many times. The DNA read from the CDR3 is TGTGCCAGCAGTTCAAACGGACAGGGCAACTATGGC. Translation gives CASSSNGQGNYG. The full CDR3 protein reads CASSSNGQGNYGYTF. J is TRBJ1-2 and V is TRBV7-2, with 8 bases matching TRBD1. The read ends 3 residues shy of where the CDR3 ends; the end is completed using the germline J gene. V trimming: 6 bases; J trimming: 2 bases; junction bases outside the gene matches: 8. The CDR3 runs 15 residues. The germline V gene has CDR1 SGHTA and CDR2 FQGNSA.

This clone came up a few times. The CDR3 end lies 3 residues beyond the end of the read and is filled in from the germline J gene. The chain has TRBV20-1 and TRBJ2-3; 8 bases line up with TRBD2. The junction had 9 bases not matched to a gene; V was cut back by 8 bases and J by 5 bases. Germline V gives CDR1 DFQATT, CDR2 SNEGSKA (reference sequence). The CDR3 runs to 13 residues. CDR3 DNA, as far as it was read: TGCAGTACCTCAGCGGGAGTCGTAGATACG. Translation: CSTSAGVVDT. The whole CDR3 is CSTSAGVVDTQYF.

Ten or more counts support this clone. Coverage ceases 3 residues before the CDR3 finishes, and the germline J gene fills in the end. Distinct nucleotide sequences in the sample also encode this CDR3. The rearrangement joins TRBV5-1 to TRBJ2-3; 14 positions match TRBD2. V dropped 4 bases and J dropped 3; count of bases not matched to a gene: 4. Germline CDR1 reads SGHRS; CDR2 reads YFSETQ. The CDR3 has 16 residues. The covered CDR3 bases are TGCGCCAGCAGCCCCGGGACTAGCGGGAGTACAGATACG. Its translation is CASSPGTSGSTDT. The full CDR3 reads CASSPGTSGSTDTQYF.

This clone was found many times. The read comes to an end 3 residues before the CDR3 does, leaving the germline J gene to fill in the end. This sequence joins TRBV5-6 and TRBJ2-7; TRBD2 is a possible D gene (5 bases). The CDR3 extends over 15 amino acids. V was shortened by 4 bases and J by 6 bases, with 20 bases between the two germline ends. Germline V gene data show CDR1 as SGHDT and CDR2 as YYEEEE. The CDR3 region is CASSPTPRAPIEQYF. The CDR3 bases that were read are TGTGCCAGCAGCCCCACCCCGCGGGCCCCAATCGAG.

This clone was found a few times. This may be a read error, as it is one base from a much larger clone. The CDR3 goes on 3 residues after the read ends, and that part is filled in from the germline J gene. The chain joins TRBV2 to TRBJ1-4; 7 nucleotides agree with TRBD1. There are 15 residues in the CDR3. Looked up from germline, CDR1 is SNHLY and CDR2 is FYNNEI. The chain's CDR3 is CVSSVRPGTDEKLFF. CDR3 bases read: TGTGTCAGCAGTGTCCGCCCCGGGACAGATGAAAAA.

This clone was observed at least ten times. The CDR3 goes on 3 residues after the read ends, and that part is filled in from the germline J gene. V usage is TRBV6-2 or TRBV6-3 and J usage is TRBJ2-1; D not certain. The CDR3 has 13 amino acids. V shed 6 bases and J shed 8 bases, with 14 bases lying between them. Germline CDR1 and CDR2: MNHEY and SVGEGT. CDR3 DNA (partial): TGTGCCAGCAGCCAAGCCTTCCCCCATGAG. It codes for CASSQAFPHE. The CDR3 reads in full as CASSQAFPHEQFF.

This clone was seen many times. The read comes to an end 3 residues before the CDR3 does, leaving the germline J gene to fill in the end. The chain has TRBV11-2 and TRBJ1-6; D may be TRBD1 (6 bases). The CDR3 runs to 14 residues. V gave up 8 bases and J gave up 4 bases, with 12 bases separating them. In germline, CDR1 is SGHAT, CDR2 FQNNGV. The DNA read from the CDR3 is TGTGCCAGCTCCCCGGACAGATATAATTCACCC. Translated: CASSPDRYNSP. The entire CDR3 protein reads CASSPDRYNSPLHF.

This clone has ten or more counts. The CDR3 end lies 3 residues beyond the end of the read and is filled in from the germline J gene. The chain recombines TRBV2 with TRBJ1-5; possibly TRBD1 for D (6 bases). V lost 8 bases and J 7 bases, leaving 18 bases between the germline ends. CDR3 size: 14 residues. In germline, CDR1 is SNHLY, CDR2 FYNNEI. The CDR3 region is CASRGAVAGQPQHF. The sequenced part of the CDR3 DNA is TGTGCCAGCCGGGGGGCGGTTGCGGGGCAGCCC.

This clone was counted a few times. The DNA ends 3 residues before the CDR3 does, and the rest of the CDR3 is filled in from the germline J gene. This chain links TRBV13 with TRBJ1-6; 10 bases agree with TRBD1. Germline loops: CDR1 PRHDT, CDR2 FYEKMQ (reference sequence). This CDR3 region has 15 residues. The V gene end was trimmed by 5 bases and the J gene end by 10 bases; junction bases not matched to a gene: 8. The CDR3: CASSEDRGQRSPLHF. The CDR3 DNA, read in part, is TGTGCCAGCAGCGAAGACAGGGGGCAAAGATCACCC.

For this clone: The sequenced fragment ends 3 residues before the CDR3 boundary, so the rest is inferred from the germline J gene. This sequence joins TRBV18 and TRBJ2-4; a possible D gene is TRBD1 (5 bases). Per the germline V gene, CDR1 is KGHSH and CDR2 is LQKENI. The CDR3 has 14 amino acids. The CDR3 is CASSPLGQGNGQYF. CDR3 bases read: TGTGCCAGCTCACCACTAGGGCAGGGCAATGGT.

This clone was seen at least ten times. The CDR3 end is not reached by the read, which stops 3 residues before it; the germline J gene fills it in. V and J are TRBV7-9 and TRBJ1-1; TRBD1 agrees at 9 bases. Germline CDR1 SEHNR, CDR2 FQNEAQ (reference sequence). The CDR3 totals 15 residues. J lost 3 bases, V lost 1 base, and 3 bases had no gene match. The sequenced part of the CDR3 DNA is TGTGCCAGCAGCTTAGGGGACAGGGATGACACTGAA. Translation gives CASSLGDRDDTE. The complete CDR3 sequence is CASSLGDRDDTEAFF.

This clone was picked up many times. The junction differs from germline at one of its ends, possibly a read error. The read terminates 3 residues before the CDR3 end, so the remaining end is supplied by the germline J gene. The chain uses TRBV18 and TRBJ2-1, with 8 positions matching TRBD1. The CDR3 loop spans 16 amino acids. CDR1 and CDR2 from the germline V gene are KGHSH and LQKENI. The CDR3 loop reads CATSLGAPSTGGEQFF. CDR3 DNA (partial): TGTGCCACCTCACTGGGAGCGCCTTCCACAGGGGGTGAG.

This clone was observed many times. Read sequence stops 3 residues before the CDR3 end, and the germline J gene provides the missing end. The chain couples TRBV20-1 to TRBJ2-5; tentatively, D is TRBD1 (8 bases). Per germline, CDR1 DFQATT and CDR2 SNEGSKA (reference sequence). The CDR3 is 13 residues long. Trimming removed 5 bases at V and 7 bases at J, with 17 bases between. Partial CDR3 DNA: TGCAGTGCTTGGACAGGGAGGGAGGGGACC. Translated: CSAWTGREGT. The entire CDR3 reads CSAWTGREGTQYF.

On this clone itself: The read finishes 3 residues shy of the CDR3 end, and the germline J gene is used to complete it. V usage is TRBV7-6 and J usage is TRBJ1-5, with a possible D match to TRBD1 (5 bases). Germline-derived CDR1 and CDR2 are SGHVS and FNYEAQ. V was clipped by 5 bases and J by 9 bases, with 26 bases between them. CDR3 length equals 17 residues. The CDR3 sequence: CASSKPKGARAQAPQHF. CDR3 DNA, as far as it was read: TGTGCCAGCAGCAAACCCAAAGGGGCTAGGGCACAAGCGCCC.

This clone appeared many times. The CDR3 bases that were read are TGTGCCAGCAGCCCACTGGACAGGGCTTACGAG. This codes for CASSPLDRAYE. Given in full, the CDR3 is CASSPLDRAYEQYF. The chain has TRBV7-9 and TRBJ2-7; 8 nucleotides line up with TRBD1. The read is 3 residues too short to cover the CDR3 end, so that end is filled in from the germline J gene. Germline V gene lookup returns CDR1 SEHNR and CDR2 FQNEAQ (reference sequence). The CDR3 consists of 14 residues. V lost 5 bases, J lost 4 bases, and 7 bases stayed unmatched.

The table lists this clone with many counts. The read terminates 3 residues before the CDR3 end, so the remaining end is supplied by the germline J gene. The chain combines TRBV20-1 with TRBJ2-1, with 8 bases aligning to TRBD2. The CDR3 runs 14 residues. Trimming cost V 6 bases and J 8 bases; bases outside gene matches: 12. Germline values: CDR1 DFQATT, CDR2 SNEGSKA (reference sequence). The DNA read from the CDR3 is TGCAGTGCGGACCCAAGCGGGAGTTCTTATGAG. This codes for CSADPSGSSYE. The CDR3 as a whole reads CSADPSGSSYEQFF.

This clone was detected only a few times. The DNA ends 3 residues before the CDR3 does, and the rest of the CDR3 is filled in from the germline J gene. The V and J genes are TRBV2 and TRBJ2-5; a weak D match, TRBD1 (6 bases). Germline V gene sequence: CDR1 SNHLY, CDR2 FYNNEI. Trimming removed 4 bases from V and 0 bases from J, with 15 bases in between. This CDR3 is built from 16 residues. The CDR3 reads CASSGEGHLYQETQYF. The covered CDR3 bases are TGTGCCAGCAGTGGCGAGGGACATCTGTACCAAGAGACC. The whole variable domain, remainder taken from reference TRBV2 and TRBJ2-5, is EPEVTQTPSHQVTQMGQEVILRCVPISNHLYFYWYRQILGQKVEFLVSFYNNEISEKSEIFDDQFSVERPDGSNFTLKIRSTKLEDSAMYFCASSGEGHLYQETQYFGPGTRLLVL.

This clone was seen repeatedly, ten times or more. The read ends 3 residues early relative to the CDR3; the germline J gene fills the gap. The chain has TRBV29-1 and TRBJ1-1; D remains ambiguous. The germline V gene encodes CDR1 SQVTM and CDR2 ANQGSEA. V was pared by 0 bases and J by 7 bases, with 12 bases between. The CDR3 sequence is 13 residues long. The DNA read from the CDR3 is TGCAGCGTTGAAGAAAGCGGGGTGGTTGAA. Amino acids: CSVEESGVVE. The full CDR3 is CSVEESGVVEAFF.